This T cell receptor beta chain was documented in a study of T cells in Graves' hyperthyroidism and ophthalmopathy. Whole-study results and caveats: Model output signaled ophthalmopathy a median roughly six months ahead of onset. Most thyroid-expanded clonotypes above 0.001 were also found in blood.

On this clonotype: The antigen remains undetermined.

RNA transcripts gave rise to amplified TCR beta CDR3 regions. Initially, a first-round RT-PCR of the TCR CDR3 employed the HTBI primer set. TCRdb itself ran the multiplex PCR reads through MiXCR, one entry per CDR3 protein. The sample holds about 570,000 distinct CDR3 sequences, around 45% seen once. Criteria for exclusion of patients were uncontrolled infection, other autoimmune disease, pregnancy or lactation. The source is an adult woman with Graves' disease, either hyperthyroidism or ophthalmopathy (not recorded which). Source material: peripheral blood or thyroid tissue (not recorded which).

This CDR3 is CSVALLGYEQYF. The DNA of the CDR3 is TGCAGCGTTGCTTTATTGGGCTACGAGCAGTACTTC. The V call is TRBV29-1, the J call TRBJ2-7; no clear D. The V end was cut by 4 bases, the J end by 3 bases, with 10 bases between. The CDR3 covers 12 residues. Germline values: CDR1 SQVTM, CDR2 ANQGSEA.